This section outlines one T cell receptor (beta chain) sequence together with its context. Donors had no recently reported acute infections or vaccinations and were HIV-negative. This specimen comes from a study of shared clonotypes between healthy human individuals. V lost 1 base to trimming and J lost 4 bases, with 8 bases between them. The CDR3 spans 14 residues. Germline CDR1 is MNHNS and CDR2 is SASEGT. Using about 0.2 ug DNA, approximately 30,000 T cell genomes, the sorted-subset replicate PCRs were run. As originally analysed: Filtering of immunoSEQ junctional sequences could not match full-length read filtering. TCRdb's table, derived via immunoSEQ multiplex PCR, lists solely in-frame clones and lacks some. That table furnishes V, J and clone size, whereas the DNA furnished D and trimming. This table holds around 2,000,000 clones, approximately 95% found once.

The origin of this receptor is a man between 18 and 29 years old in good health. Material for sequencing was naive CD4+ T cells sorted from blood. Subset: CD45RA+ positively selected. The chain recombines TRBV6-1 with TRBJ2-1; D might be TRBD2 (6 bases). The CDR3 coding sequence is TGTGCCAGCAGTGAAGGGGGACTGTACAATGAGCAGTTCTTC. It yields the protein CASSEGGLYNEQFF.